The clone carrying this T cell receptor beta chain was seen many times. What it binds is unknown. V lost 6 bases to trimming and J lost 0 bases, with 11 bases between them. The CDR3 length is 14 residues. From germline, CDR1 is MNHNS and CDR2 SASEGT. This specimen comes from a study of T cells after yellow fever vaccination. Study information: The authors prepared low-cell-number fractions using SMART-Seq v4 Ultra Low Input.

TCRdb analysed the 5' RACE reads with MiXCR anew, one entry per CDR3 protein. The table has about 260,000 distinct CDR3 sequences, roughly 13% seen once. General study findings and limits: Abundant clonotypes from the bulk population could get into FACS-sorted repertoires as contaminants.

V and J are TRBV6-1 and TRBJ1-1, with D hard to call. The sample here was CD4+ T cells sorted from PBMCs, taken 45 days after the yellow fever booster vaccination. The receptor was isolated from a man in his thirties or forties who received the YFV17D yellow fever vaccine. CDR3 in amino acids: CASSQTHMNTEAFF. In DNA, the CDR3 is TGTGCCAGCAGCCAGACACACATGAACACTGAAGCTTTCTTT.